These 21 T cell receptor beta chains were all obtained from the same sample, sequenced in a study of metastatic and nonmetastatic thyroid tumors (dated by TCRdb to about 2020). No patient had received any treatment before thyroid surgery. The library came from PCR. Sequencer: Illumina HiSeq 4000. TCRdb applied fastp at Q25 and MiXCR to the public reads, then kept only in-frame beta chains. This sample lists over 65,000 clones; approximately 12% were detected once. The ten biggest clones cover about 10% of the sample. Material for sequencing was tumor tissue. These receptors were taken from a female donor with papillary thyroid cancer or a benign thyroid nodule (not recorded which). Some clones in this sample may be carry-over from other donors' samples.

Turning to this clone: This may be a read error, as it is one base from a much larger clone. The chain employs TRBV20-1 and TRBJ2-3; TRBD1 is a possible D gene (6 bases). Germline V gene lookup returns CDR1 DFQATT and CDR2 SNEGSKA (reference sequence). V dropped 0 bases and J dropped 6 bases, with 13 bases sitting between them. This CDR3 has 14 residues. The CDR3: CSARESGDLDTQYF. Here the CDR3 DNA reads TGCAGTGCTAGAGAATCAGGGGATTTGGATACGCAGTATTTT.

This clone was seen many times. The chain employs TRBV19 and TRBJ2-1, with D tentatively TRBD2 (6 bases). V was trimmed by 4 bases and J by 7 bases, leaving 20 bases between them. CDR1 is LNHDA, CDR2 SQIVND, per germline (reference sequence). The CDR3 is made up of 16 amino acids. The CDR3 protein is CASSTRLAGLWNEQFF. The CDR3 nucleotides are TGTGCCAGTAGTACACGCTTGGCGGGGCTATGGAATGAGCAGTTCTTC.

This clone has a handful of counts. A much larger clone sits a single nucleotide away, making a read error possible. Given the absence of the conserved phenylalanine or tryptophan at the CDR3 end, a read error is likely. The gene calls are TRBV30 and TRBJ2-7; D uncertain. The CDR3 is 13 residues long. CDR1 GTSNPN and CDR2 SVGIG come from the germline V gene (reference sequence). Trimming cost V 4 bases and J 2 bases, with 12 bases left between them. The CDR3 region has the DNA TGTGCCTGGACTGCCCGATCCGCCTACGAGCAGTACTAC. Its translation is CAWTARSAYEQYY.

For this clone: Given a much more abundant clone one base away, this may be a read error. The chain combines TRBV7-9 with TRBJ1-2; D is perhaps TRBD1 (5 bases). In germline, CDR1 is SEHNR, CDR2 FQNEAQ (reference sequence). The CDR3 is 13 residues long. V gave up 6 bases and J gave up 6 bases, with 14 bases separating them. CDR3 nucleotides: TGTGCCAGCAGTCCTTCGGTCAGGGATGGCTACACCTTC. Translated, it gives CASSPSVRDGYTF.

This clone was detected only a few times. A single base separates this from a much larger clone, so it may be a read error. The rearrangement joins TRBV28 to TRBJ2-7; D is perhaps TRBD1 or TRBD2 (5 bases each). Germline V gene data show CDR1 as MDHEN and CDR2 as SYDVKM. The CDR3 is 16 amino acids. Trimming shortened V by 0 bases and J by 2 bases, and 14 bases separated the two germline ends. CDR3 in amino acids: CASSLWGTRRTYEQYF. The CDR3 nucleotides read TGTGCCAGCAGTTTATGGGGGACCCGGAGGACCTACGAGCAGTACTTC.

At least ten counts were recorded for this clone. The V and J genes are TRBV13 and TRBJ2-4; D possibly corresponds to TRBD2 (5 bases). CDR3 length: 14 residues. Trimming took off 5 bases at V and 0 bases at J, with 8 bases between the two ends. Looked up from germline, CDR1 is PRHDT and CDR2 is FYEKMQ (reference sequence). The CDR3 DNA follows: TGTGCCAGCAGCCCCCGGGGAGCCAAAAACATTCAGTACTTC. Protein: CASSPRGAKNIQYF.

This clone has at least ten counts. V usage is TRBV12-5 and J usage is TRBJ1-1; TRBD1 matches at 9 bases. CDR1 is LGHNT and CDR2 is FRNRAP in the germline V gene. The CDR3 loop spans 15 amino acids. V was clipped by 0 bases and J by 3 bases; unmatched bases: 2. This chain's CDR3 is CASGLVGQGYTEAFF. The CDR3, as DNA: TGTGCTAGTGGTTTGGTAGGACAGGGGTACACTGAAGCTTTCTTT.

The chain combines TRBV30 with TRBJ1-1; D gene unclear. The CDR3 has 13 amino acids. Trimming shortened V by 1 base and J by 1 base, and 7 bases separated the two germline ends. Germline assignment: CDR1 GTSNPN and CDR2 SVGIG (reference sequence). CDR3: CAWSDRENTEAFF. The CDR3 DNA is TGTGCCTGGAGTGATCGGGAGAACACTGAAGCTTTCTTT.

Points on this clone: The junction departs from germline at one end; a sequencing error may be responsible. The chain is built from TRBV5-1 and TRBJ2-7; TRBD1 agrees at 12 bases. Germline lookup yields CDR1 SGHRS and CDR2 YFSETQ. The CDR3 sequence is 16 residues long. The CDR3 bases are TGCGTCAGCAGCCCGAAGGGGACAGGGGGCATGTACGAGCAGCACTTC. Translating it yields CVSSPKGTGGMYEQHF.

Comment on this clone: One base away lies a much larger clone, so this may be a sequencing read error. This chain links TRBV9 with TRBJ2-1, with TRBD2 matching 7 bases. The CDR3 is 16 residues long. The junction had 10 bases not matched to a gene; V was cut back by 0 bases and J by 7 bases. Per germline, CDR1 SGDLS and CDR2 YYNGEE. The CDR3 is CASSVGEGLSWNEQFF. The CDR3, as DNA: TGTGCCAGCAGCGTAGGGGAGGGACTATCTTGGAATGAGCAGTTCTTC.

This clone was picked up many times. This rearrangement joins TRBV5-6 to TRBJ2-7; D is unresolved. This CDR3 comprises 13 residues. Per germline, CDR1 SGHDT and CDR2 YYEEEE. With 1 base removed from V and 1 base from J, the gap between germline ends came to 6 bases. This CDR3 reads CASSLTGSYEQYF. DNA for the CDR3: TGTGCCAGCAGCTTGACGGGTTCCTACGAGCAGTACTTC.

In this sample, this clone turned up many times. This chain uses TRBV6-5 with TRBJ2-1; D gene unclear. The CDR3 is made up of 12 amino acids. Trimming pared 2 bases from V and 8 bases from J, leaving 7 bases between. Germline values: CDR1 MNHEY, CDR2 SVGAGI. The CDR3 protein is CASSYGWDEQFF. In nucleotides, the CDR3 is TGTGCCAGCAGTTACGGGTGGGATGAGCAGTTCTTC.

Comment on this clone: Just one base apart from a much larger clone, this may be a read error. This sequence joins TRBV6-1 and TRBJ2-2; tentatively, D is TRBD1 (5 bases). CDR3 size: 12 residues. V was clipped by 8 bases and J by 8 bases, with 12 bases between them. Germline values: CDR1 MNHNS, CDR2 SASEGT. The CDR3 sequence is CASSRWTGELFF. The CDR3 region has the DNA TGTGCCAGCTCCCGATGGACAGGGGAGCTGTTTTTT.

Note on this clone: A single base separates this from a much larger clone, so it may be a read error. Other DNA sequences in the same sample also yield this CDR3. V is TRBV6-1 and J is TRBJ2-4; D possibly corresponds to TRBD1 (5 bases). CDR1 and CDR2 from the germline V gene are MNHNS and SASEGT. The CDR3 is 14 amino acids. Trimming cost V 6 bases and J 7 bases, with 16 bases left between them. CDR3 in amino acids: CASRPTGLSNIQYF. In nucleotides, the CDR3 is TGTGCCAGCAGACCAACAGGTTTGTCGAACATTCAGTACTTC.

This clone was detected many times. The chain recombines TRBV5-1 with TRBJ1-4; D is perhaps TRBD1 (6 bases). Trimming stripped 4 bases from V and 6 bases from J, with 16 bases between. The CDR3 runs 15 residues. Germline V CDR1 and CDR2: SGHRS, YFSETQ. The CDR3 loop is CASSLTYRVDEKLFF. As DNA, the CDR3 is TGCGCCAGCAGCCTGACTTACAGGGTGGATGAAAAACTGTTTTTT.

About this clone itself: A much larger clone differs from this one at a single base, so this may be a read error. Other DNA sequences in this sample translate to the same CDR3. The chain has TRBV15 and TRBJ2-3, with TRBD2 identical over 11 bases. V was clipped by 0 bases and J by 6 bases; unmatched bases: 8. The germline V gene encodes CDR1 LNHNV and CDR2 YYDKDF (reference sequence). The CDR3 consists of 17 residues. The CDR3 loop reads CATSREPLAGGGDTQYF. The CDR3 bases are TGTGCCACCAGCAGAGAACCCCTAGCGGGGGGAGGGGATACGCAGTATTTT.

Ten or more counts support this clone. This chain links TRBV6-1 with TRBJ2-3; maybe TRBD2 (7 bases). Germline CDR1 MNHNS, CDR2 SASEGT. V was clipped by 2 bases and J by 2 bases, with 17 bases between them. CDR3 size: 17 residues. In DNA form, the CDR3 reads TGTGCCAGCAGTGAAAGATGGGGGGGCGGATACACAGATACGCAGTATTTT. This gives the protein CASSERWGGGYTDTQYF.

Comments on this clone: A single base separates this from a much larger clone, so it may be a read error. V and J are TRBV28 and TRBJ2-1, with 9 bases fitting TRBD2. V lost 7 bases and J lost 8; bases outside the gene matches: 15. This CDR3 region has 16 residues. Germline assignment: CDR1 MDHEN and CDR2 SYDVKM. The CDR3 loop reads CASNGVAGGGRDEQFF. The CDR3 DNA sequence: TGTGCCAGCAATGGAGTCGCGGGAGGGGGTAGGGATGAGCAGTTCTTC. The complete variable domain, with remaining parts taken from reference TRBV28 and TRBJ2-1, reads DVKVTQSSRYLVKRTGEKVFLECVQDMDHENMFWYRQDPGLGLRLIYFSYDVKMKEKGDIPEGYSVSREKKERFSLILESASTNQTSMYLCASNGVAGGGRDEQFFGPGTRLTVL.

This clone was seen at least ten times. This chain joins TRBV19 and TRBJ2-2; 9 positions agree with TRBD2. The CDR3 is made up of 15 amino acids. Germline CDR1 is LNHDA and CDR2 is SQIVND (reference sequence). The V and J ends lost 6 bases and 9 bases, in that order; junction bases with no gene match: 11. This CDR3 is CASRKGGRAYWELFF. As DNA, the CDR3 is TGTGCCAGTAGGAAGGGCGGGAGGGCCTATTGGGAGCTGTTTTTT.

There are many counts of this clone. J is TRBJ2-5 and V is TRBV19; TRBD2 is a possible D gene (6 bases). CDR3 length: 15 amino acids. Germline V CDR1 and CDR2: LNHDA, SQIVND (reference sequence). Trimming cost V 8 bases and J 5 bases, with 21 bases left between them. CDR3 bases: TGTGCCAGTCGTCCTTCAGGCGGGAAGAGGGAGACCCAGTACTTC. This gives the protein CASRPSGGKRETQYF. Supplemented by reference TRBV19 and TRBJ2-5, the full variable domain reads DGGITQSPKYLFRKEGQNVTLSCEQNLNHDAMYWYRQDPGQGLRLIYYSQIVNDFQKGDIAEGYSVSREKKESFPLTVTSAQKNPTAFYLCASRPSGGKRETQYFGPGTRLLVL.

About this clone itself: A much larger clone lies one base from this, so it may be a read error. The V gene is TRBV20-1, the J gene TRBJ2-2; TRBD2 matches 11 bases. Germline loops: CDR1 DFQATT, CDR2 SNEGSKA (reference sequence). CDR3 size: 16 residues. Unmatched junction bases numbered 10, after V lost 6 bases and J lost 4 bases. CDR3 in DNA: TGCAGTGCGGCGGAGCCGGGACTAGCGGCCACCGGGGAGCTGTTTTTT. This sequence encodes CSAAEPGLAATGELFF.